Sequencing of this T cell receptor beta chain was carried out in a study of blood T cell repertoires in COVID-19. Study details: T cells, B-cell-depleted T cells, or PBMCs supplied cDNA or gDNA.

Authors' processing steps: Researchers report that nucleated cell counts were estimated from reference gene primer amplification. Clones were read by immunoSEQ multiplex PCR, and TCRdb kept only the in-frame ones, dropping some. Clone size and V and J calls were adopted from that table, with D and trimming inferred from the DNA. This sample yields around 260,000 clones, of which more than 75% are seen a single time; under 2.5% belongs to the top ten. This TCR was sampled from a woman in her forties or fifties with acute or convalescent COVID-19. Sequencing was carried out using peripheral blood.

CDR3 amino acids: CSALGSYEQYF. The CDR3, as DNA: TGCAGTGCTCTAGGGAGCTACGAGCAGTACTTC. The rearrangement uses TRBV20-1 and TRBJ2-7; D perhaps matches TRBD2 (5 bases). The length of the CDR3 is 11 residues. In germline, CDR1 is DFQATT, CDR2 SNEGSKA (reference sequence). V was trimmed by 5 bases and J by 3 bases, leaving 8 bases between them.